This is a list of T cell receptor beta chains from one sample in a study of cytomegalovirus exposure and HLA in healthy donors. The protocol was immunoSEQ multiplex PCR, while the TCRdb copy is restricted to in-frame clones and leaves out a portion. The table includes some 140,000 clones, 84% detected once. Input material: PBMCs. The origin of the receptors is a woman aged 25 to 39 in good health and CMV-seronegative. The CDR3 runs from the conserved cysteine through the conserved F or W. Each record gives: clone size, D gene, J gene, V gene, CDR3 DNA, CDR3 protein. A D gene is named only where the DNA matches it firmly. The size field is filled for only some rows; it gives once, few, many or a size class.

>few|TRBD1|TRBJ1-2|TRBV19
TGTGCCAGTAGACTGACAGGGGGGAACTATGGCTACACCTTC
CASRLTGGNYGYTF
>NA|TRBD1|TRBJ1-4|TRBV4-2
TGTGCCAGCGCCAGGGATGGGACAGGAACTAATGAAAAACTGTTTTTT
CASARDGTGTNEKLFF
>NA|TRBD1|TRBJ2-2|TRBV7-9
TGTGCCAGCAGCTACATCACAGGGGGCCCCGGGGAGCTGTTTTTT
CASSYITGGPGELFF
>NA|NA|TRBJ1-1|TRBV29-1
TGCAGCGTGGTTCGGGACATCCTCCAAGCTGAAGCTTTCTTT
CSVVRDILQAEAFF
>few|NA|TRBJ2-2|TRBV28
TGTGCCAGCAGTTTAACAGGGGGGGACGGGGAGCTGTTTTTT
CASSLTGGDGELFF
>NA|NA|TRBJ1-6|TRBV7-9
TGTGCCAGCAGCTTAGGGGCAGGCCCGGGGGGATCACCCCTCCACTTT
CASSLGAGPGGSPLHF
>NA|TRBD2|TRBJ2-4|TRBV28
TGTGCCAGCAGCTCACTAGCGGGGGGGAAAAACATTCAGTACTTC
CASSSLAGGKNIQYF
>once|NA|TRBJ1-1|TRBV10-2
TGCGCCAGCAGTGGACAGGCGAACACTGAAGCTTTCTTT
CASSGQANTEAFF
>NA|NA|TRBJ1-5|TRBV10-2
TGCGCCAGCAGTGAGCCCTTCGGGCAGGGAGGTCAGCCCCAGCATTTT
CASSEPFGQGGQPQHF
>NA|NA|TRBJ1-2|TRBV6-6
TGTGCCAGCGTCAGGGGCGCAGACTATGGCTACACCTTC
CASVRGADYGYTF
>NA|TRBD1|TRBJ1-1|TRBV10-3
TGTGCCATTAAACAGGGGATAAGCGACACTGAAGCTTTCTTT
CAIKQGISDTEAFF
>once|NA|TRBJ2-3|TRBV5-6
TGTGCCAGCAGATACGACAGGATCGGCACAGATACGCAGTATTTT
CASRYDRIGTDTQYF
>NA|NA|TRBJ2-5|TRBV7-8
TGTGCCAGCAGTGTAGACAGACAAGAGACCCAGTACTTC
CASSVDRQETQYF
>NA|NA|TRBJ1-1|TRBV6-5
TGTGCCAGCACACGGGGGGCAGAAGCTTTCTTT
CASTRGAEAFF
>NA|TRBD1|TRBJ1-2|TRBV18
TGTGCCAGCTCACCAGGACAGGGGAAAGGGTATGGCTACACCTTC
CASSPGQGKGYGYTF
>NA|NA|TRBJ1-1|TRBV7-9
TGTGCCAGCAGCCCCTGGACAGAAAACACTGAAGCTTTCTTT
CASSPWTENTEAFF
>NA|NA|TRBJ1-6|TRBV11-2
TGTGCCAGCAGCTCGGTGAGACAGGCTAATTCACCCCTCCACTTT
CASSSVRQANSPLHF
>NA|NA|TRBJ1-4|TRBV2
TGTGCCAGCAGTGAAAGGGGCCAGAAACTGTTTTTT
CASSERGQKLFF
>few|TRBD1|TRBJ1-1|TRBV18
TGTGCCAGCTCACCAGGGACAGTCATGAACACTGAAGCTTTCTTT
CASSPGTVMNTEAFF
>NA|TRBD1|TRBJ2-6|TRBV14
TGTGCCAGCAGCCGTTCAGGGGGCGGTAGATCTGGGGCCAACGTCCTGACTTTC
CASSRSGGGRSGANVLTF
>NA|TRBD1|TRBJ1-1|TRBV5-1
TGCGCCAGCAGCAAGACAGGGGGCGAGGGGAACACTGAAGCTTTCTTT
CASSKTGGEGNTEAFF
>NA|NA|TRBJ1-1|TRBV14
TGTGCCAGCAGCCAAAACAGGGATGTAGCTTTCTTT
CASSQNRDVAFF
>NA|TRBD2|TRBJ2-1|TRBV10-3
TGTGCCATCAGTGAGGTAGCGGGGGTAGGTGAGCAGTTCTTC
CAISEVAGVGEQFF
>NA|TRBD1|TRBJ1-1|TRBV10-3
TGTGCCATCAGTGAGTACGGGACAGACACTGAAGCTTTCTTT
CAISEYGTDTEAFF
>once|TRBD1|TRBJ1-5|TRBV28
TGTGCCAGCAGTTTCATCGGACAGGGAGATAATCAGCCCCAGCATTTT
CASSFIGQGDNQPQHF
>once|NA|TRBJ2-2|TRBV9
TGTGCCAGCAACAGGGTGACCGGGGAGCTGTTTTTT
CASNRVTGELFF
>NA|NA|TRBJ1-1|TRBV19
TGTGCCAGTAGTATAGAGGGGGGGCCGGTCCCTGAAGCTTTCTTT
CASSIEGGPVPEAFF
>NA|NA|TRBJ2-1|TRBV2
TGTGCCAGCAGTGATAAGGGGTTAAATGAGCAGTTCTTC
CASSDKGLNEQFF
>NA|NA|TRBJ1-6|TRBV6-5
TGTGCCAGCAGTTACGCGGTTCGACAGAGTTATTCACCCCTCCACTTT
CASSYAVRQSYSPLHF
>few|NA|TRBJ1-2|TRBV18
TGTGCCAGCTCACCACCCGCTCGGCAGGGAGGTGGCTACACCTTC
CASSPPARQGGGYTF
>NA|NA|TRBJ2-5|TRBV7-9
TGTGCCAGCAGCTTAGATTGGAGCCAAGAGACCCAGTACTTC
CASSLDWSQETQYF
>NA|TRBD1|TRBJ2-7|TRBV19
TGTGCCAGTAGTCCCCGGACAGGGTCGACCTACGAGCAGTACTTC
CASSPRTGSTYEQYF
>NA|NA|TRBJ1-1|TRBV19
TGTGCCAGTAGTTCGAACCGTGGTGAGGGGAGGACTGAAGCTTTCTTT
CASSSNRGEGRTEAFF
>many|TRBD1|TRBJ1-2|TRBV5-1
TGCGCCAGCAGCCGGGACAGCTATGGCTACACCTTC
CASSRDSYGYTF
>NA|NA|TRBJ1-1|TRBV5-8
TGTGCCTCCAACGTCGGGGGAGGAAACACTGAAGCTTTCTTT
CASNVGGGNTEAFF
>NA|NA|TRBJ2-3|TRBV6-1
TGTGCCAGCAGGGCGGGTAGCGGCACAGATACGCAGTATTTT
CASRAGSGTDTQYF
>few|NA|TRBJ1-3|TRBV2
TGTGCCAGCAAAGGGGATGGAAACACCATATATTTT
CASKGDGNTIYF